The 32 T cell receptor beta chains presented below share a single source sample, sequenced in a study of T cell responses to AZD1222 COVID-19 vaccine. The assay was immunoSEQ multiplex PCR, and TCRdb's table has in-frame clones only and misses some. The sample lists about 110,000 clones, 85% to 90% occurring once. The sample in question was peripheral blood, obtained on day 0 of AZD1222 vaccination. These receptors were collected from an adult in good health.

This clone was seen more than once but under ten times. The CDR3 is CASSRTGGNTIYF. DNA for the CDR3: TGTGCCAGCAGCCGGACCGGCGGAAACACCATATATTTT. The chain couples TRBV25-1 to TRBJ1-3; D call uncertain. The germline V and J ends were trimmed by 6 bases and 4 bases, with 10 bases remaining between them. The germline CDR1 and CDR2 sequences are MGHDK and SYGVNS. This CDR3 comprises 13 residues.

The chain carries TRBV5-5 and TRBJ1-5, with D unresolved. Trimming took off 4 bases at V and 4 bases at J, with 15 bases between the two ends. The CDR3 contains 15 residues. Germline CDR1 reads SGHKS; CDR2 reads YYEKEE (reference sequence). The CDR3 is CASSADWFGNQPQHF. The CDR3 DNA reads TGTGCCAGCAGCGCAGATTGGTTTGGGAATCAGCCCCAGCATTTT.

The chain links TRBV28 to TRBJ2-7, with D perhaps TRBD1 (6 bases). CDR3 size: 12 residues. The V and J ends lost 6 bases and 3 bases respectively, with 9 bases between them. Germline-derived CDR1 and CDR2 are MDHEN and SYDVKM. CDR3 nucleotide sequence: TGTGCCAGCAGCTTAGGGGGCTACGAGCAGTACTTC. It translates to CASSLGGYEQYF.

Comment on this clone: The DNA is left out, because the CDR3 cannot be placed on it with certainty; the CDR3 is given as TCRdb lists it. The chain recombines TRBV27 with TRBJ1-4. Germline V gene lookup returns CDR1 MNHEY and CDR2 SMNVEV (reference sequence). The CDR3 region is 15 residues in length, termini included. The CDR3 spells CASKFFGPTNEKLFF.

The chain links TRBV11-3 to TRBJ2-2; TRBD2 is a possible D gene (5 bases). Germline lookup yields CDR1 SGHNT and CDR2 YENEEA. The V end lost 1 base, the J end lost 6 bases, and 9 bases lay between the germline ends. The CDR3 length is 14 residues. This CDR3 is CASSLVGEAGELFF. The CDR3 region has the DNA TGTGCCAGCAGCTTAGTGGGAGAGGCCGGGGAGCTGTTTTTT.

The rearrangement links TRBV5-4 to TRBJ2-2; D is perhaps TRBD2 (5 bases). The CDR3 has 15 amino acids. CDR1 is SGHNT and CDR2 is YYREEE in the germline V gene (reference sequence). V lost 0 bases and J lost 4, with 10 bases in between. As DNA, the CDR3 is TGTGCCAGCAGCTTGGTAGGGAGTCGCACCGGGGAGCTGTTTTTT. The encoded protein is CASSLVGSRTGELFF.

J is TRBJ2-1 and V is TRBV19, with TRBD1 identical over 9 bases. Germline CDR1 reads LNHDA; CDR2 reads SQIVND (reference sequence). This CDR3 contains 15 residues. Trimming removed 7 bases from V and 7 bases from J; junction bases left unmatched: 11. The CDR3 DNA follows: TGTGCCAGTACCTCGGGACAGGGTTCGAAAAATGAGCAGTTCTTC. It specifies CASTSGQGSKNEQFF.

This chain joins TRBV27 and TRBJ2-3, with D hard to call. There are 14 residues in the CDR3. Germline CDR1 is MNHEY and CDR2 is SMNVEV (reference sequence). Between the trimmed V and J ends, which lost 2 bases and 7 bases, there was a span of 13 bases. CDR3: CASSLGWLDNTQYF. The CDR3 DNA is TGTGCCAGCAGTTTAGGGTGGCTTGACAATACGCAGTATTTT.

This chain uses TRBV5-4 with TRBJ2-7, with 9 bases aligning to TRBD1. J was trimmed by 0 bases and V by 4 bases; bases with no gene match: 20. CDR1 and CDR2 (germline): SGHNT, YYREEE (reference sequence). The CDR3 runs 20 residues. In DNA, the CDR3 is TGTGCCAGCAGCGTTCCCGGGACAGGGACCCTTACCTATAGCTCCTACGAGCAGTACTTC. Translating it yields CASSVPGTGTLTYSSYEQYF.

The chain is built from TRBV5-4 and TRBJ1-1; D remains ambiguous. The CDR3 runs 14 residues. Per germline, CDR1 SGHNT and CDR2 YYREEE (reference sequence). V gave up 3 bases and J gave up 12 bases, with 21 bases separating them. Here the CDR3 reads CASSSPATAPLSFF. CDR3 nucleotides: TGTGCCAGCAGCTCCCCCGCGACGGCCCCCCTATCTTTCTTT. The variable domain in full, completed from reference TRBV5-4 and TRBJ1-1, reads ETGVTQSPTHLIKTRGQQVTLRCSSQSGHNTVSWYQQALGQGPQFIFQYYREEENGRGNFPPRFSGLQFPNYSSELNVNALELDDSALYLCASSSPATAPLSFFGQGTRLTVV.

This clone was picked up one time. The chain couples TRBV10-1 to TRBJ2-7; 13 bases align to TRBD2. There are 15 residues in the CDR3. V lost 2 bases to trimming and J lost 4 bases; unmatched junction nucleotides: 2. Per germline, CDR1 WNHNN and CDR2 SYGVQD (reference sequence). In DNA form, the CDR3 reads TGCGCCAGCAGTGAGGGACTAGCGGGAGTGTACGAGCAGTACTTC. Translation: CASSEGLAGVYEQYF.

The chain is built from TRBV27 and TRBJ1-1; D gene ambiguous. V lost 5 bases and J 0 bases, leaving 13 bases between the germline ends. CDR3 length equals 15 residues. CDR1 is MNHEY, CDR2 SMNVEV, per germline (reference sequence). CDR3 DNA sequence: TGTGCCAGCAGTCCCCGGAAGGATGTGAACACTGAAGCTTTCTTT. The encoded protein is CASSPRKDVNTEAFF.

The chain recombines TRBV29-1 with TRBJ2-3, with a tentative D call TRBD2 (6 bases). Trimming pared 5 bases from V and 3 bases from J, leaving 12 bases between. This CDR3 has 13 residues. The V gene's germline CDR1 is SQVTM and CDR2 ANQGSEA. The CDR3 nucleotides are TGCAGCGTTAGGCGGGAAGGGACAGATACGCAGTATTTT. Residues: CSVRREGTDTQYF.

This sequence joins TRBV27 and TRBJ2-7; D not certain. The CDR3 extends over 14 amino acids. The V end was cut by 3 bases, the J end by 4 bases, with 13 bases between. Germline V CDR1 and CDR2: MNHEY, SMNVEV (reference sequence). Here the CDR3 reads CASSLSRSPYEQYF. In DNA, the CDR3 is TGTGCCAGCAGTTTGAGTAGGTCCCCTTACGAGCAGTACTTC.

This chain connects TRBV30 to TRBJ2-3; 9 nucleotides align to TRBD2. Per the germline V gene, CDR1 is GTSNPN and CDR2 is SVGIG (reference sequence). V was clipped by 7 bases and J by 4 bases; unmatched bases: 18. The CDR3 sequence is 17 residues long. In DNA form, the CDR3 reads TGTGCCTCTTCCGGGACTAGCTACGGCAGTCGCGCAGATACGCAGTATTTT. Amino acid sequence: CASSGTSYGSRADTQYF.

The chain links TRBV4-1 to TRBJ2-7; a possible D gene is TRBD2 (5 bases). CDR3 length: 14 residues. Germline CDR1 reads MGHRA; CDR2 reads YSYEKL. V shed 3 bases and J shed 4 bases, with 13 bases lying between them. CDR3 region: CASSHGGLGYEQYF. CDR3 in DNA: TGCGCCAGCAGCCATGGAGGCTTGGGGTACGAGCAGTACTTC.

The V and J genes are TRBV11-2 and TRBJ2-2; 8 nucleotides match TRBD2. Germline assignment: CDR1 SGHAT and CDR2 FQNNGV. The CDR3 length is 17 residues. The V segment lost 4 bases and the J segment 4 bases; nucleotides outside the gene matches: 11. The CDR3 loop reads CASSSPGLVVRTGELFF. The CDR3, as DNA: TGTGCCAGCAGCTCACCGGGACTAGTGGTTCGCACCGGGGAGCTGTTTTTT.

Here the CDR3 reads CATSDPGLVNEQFF. CDR3 nucleotides: TGTGCCACCAGTGACCCGGGACTGGTGAATGAGCAGTTCTTC. The chain is built from TRBV24-1 and TRBJ2-1, with D maybe TRBD2 (6 bases). Germline CDR1 reads KGHDR; CDR2 reads SFDVKD. Trimming took 4 bases from V and 7 from J, leaving 13 bases between them. CDR3 length equals 14 residues.

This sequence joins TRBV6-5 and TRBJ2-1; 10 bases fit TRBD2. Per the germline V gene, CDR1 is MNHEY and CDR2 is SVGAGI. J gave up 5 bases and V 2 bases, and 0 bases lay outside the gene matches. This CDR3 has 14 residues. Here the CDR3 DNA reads TGTGCCAGCAGTTACCTAGCGGGGGACAATGAGCAGTTCTTC. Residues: CASSYLAGDNEQFF.

The CDR3 here is CASSLSMGGRDRGTNEQYF. DNA for the CDR3: TGTGCCAGCAGCTTAAGTATGGGGGGTCGGGACAGGGGAACCAACGAGCAGTACTTC. The chain links TRBV11-2 to TRBJ2-7; 10 bases are shared with TRBD1. Germline trimming cut 2 bases from V and 5 bases from J; bases unmatched to any gene: 18. Germline loops: CDR1 SGHAT, CDR2 FQNNGV. The CDR3 runs 19 residues.

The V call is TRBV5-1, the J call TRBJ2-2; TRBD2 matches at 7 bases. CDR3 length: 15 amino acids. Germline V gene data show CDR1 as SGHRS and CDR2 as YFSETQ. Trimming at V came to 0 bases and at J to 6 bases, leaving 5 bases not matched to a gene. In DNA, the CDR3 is TGCGCCAGCAGCTTGGCGCGGGAGATGGCCGGGGAGCTGTTTTTT. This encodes CASSLAREMAGELFF.

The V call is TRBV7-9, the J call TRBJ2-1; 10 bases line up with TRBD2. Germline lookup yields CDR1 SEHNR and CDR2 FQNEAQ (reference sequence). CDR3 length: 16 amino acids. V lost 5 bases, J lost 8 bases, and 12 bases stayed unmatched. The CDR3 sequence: CASSEQSGRAVDEQFF. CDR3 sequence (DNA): TGTGCCAGCAGCGAACAAAGCGGGAGGGCCGTCGATGAGCAGTTCTTC.

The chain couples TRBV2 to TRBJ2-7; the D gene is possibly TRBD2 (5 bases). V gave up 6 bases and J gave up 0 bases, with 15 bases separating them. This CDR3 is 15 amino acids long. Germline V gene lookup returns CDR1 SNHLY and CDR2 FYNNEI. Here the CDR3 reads CASSEGPRVSYEQYF. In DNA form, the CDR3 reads TGTGCCAGCAGCGAGGGTCCAAGAGTCTCCTACGAGCAGTACTTC.

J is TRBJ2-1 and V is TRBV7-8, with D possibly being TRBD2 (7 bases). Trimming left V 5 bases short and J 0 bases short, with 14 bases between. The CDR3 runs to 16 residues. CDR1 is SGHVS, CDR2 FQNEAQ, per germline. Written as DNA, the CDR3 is TGTGCCAGCAGCAAGGGGGGGGTAAGCTCCTACAATGAGCAGTTCTTC. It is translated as CASSKGGVSSYNEQFF.

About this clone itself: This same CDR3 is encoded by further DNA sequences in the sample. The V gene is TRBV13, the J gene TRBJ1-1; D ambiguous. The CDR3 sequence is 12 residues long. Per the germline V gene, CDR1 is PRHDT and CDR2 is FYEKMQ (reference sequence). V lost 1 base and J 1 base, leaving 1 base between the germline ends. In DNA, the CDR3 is TGTGCCAGCAGCTTAGAGAACACTGAAGCTTTCTTT. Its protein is CASSLENTEAFF.

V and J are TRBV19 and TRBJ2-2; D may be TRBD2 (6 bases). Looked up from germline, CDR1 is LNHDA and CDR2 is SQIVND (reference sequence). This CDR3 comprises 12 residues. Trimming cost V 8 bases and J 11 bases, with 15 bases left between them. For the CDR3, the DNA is TGTGCCAGTGGACTACGGCCCCTCGAGCTGTTTTTT. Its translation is CASGLRPLELFF.

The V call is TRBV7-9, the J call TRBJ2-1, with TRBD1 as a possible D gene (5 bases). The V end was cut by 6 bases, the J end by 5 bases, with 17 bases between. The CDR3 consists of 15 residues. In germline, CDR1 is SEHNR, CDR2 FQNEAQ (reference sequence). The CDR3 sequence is CASSTAGQGNNEQFF. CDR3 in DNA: TGTGCCAGCAGTACTGCAGGGCAGGGTAACAATGAGCAGTTCTTC.

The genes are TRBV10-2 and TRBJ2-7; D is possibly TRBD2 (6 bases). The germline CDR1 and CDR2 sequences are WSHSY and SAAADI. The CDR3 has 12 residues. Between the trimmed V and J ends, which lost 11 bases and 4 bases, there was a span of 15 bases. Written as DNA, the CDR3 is TGCGCCGCGCGGGGTGAGGGTTACGAGCAGTACTTC. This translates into CAARGEGYEQYF.

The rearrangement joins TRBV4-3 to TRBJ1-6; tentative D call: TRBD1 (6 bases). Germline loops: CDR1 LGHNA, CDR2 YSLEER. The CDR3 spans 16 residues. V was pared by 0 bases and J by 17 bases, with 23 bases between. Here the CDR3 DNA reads TGCGCCAGCAGCCAAGAACAGAAGTCCCTTAGGACAGAAATCCACTTT. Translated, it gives CASSQEQKSLRTEIHF.

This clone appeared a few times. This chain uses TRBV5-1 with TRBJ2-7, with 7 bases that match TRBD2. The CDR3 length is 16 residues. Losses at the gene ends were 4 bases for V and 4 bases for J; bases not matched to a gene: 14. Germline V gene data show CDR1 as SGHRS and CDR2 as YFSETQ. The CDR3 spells CASSLLGRGRGYEQYF. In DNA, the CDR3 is TGCGCCAGCAGCCTCCTTGGGCGCGGGAGAGGTTACGAGCAGTACTTC.

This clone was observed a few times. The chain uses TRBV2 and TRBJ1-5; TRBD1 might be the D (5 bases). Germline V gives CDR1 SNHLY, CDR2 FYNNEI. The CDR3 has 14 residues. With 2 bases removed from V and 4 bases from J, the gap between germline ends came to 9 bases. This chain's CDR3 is CASSERTQNQPQHF. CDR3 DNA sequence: TGTGCCAGCAGTGAAAGGACACAGAATCAGCCCCAGCATTTT.

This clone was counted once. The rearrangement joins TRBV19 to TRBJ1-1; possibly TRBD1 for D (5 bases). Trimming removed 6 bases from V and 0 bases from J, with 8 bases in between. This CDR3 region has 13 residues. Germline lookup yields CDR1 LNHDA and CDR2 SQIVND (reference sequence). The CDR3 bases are TGTGCCAGTAGGCCCAGGGTGAACACTGAAGCTTTCTTT. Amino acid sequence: CASRPRVNTEAFF.